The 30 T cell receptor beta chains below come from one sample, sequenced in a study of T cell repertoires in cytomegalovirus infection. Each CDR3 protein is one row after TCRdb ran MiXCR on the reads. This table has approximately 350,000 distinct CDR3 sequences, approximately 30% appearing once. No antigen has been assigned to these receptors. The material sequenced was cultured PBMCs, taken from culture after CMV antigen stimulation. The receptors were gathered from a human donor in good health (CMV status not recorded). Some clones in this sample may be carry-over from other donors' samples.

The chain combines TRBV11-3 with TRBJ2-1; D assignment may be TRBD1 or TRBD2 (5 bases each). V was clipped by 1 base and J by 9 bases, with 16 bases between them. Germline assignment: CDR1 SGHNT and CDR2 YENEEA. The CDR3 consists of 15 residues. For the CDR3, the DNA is TGTGCCAGCAGCTTAGGGGGGTACGGGGACGGTGAGCAGTTCTTC. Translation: CASSLGGYGDGEQFF.

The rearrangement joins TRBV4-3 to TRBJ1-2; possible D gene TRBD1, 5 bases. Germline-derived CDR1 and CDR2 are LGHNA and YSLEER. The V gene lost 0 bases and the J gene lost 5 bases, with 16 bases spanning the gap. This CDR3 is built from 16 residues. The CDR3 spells CASSQDRSGPYYGYTF. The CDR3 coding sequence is TGCGCCAGCAGCCAAGATCGGTCAGGGCCTTATTATGGCTACACCTTC.

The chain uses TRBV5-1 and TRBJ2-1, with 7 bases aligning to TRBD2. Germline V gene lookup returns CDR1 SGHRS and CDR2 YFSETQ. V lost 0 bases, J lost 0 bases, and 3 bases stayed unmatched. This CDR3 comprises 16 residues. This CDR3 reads CASSLGAGNSYNEQFF. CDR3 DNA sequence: TGCGCCAGCAGCTTGGGAGCGGGAAACTCCTACAATGAGCAGTTCTTC.

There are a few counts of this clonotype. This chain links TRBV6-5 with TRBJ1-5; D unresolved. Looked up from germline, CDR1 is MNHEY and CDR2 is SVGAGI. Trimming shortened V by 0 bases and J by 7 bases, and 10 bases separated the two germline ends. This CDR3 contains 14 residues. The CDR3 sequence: CASSYSRAGQPQHF. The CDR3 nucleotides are TGTGCCAGCAGTTACTCGAGGGCTGGCCAGCCCCAGCATTTT.

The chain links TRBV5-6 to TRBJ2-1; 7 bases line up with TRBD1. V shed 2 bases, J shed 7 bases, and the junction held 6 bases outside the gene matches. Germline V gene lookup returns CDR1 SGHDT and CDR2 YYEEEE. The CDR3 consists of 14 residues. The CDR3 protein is CASSLQGIWNEQFF. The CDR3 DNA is TGTGCCAGCAGCTTACAGGGGATTTGGAATGAGCAGTTCTTC.

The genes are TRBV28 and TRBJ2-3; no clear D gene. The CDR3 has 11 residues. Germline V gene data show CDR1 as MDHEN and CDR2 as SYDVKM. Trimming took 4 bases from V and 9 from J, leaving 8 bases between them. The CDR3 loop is CASSWSETQYF. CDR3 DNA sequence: TGTGCCAGCAGTTGGAGCGAGACGCAGTATTTT.

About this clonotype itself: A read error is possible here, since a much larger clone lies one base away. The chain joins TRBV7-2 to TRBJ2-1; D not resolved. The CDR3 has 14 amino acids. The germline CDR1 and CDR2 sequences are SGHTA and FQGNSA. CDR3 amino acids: CASSLGSSVNEQLF. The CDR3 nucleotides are TGTGCCAGCAGCTTAGGGAGTTCGGTGAATGAGCAGCTCTTC.

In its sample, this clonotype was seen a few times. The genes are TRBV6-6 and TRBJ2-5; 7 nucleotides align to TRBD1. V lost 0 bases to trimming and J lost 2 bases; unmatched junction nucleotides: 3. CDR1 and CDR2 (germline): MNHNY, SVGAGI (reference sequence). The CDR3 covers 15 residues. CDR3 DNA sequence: TGTGCCAGCAGTTACTCCGGGACAGCTCAAGAGACCCAGTACTTC. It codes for CASSYSGTAQETQYF.

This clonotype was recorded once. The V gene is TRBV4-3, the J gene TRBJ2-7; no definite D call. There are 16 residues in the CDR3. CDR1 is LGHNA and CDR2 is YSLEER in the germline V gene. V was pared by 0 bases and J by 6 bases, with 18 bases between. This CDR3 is CASSQDPGASSSEQYF. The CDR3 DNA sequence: TGCGCCAGCAGCCAAGATCCGGGCGCATCGAGCTCCGAGCAGTACTTC.

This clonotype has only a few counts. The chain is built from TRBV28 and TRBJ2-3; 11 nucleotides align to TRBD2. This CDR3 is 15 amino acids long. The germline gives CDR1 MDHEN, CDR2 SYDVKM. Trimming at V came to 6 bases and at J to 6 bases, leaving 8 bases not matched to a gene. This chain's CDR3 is CASRIAGGRADTQYF. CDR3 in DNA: TGTGCCAGCAGGATAGCGGGAGGGCGGGCGGATACGCAGTATTTT.

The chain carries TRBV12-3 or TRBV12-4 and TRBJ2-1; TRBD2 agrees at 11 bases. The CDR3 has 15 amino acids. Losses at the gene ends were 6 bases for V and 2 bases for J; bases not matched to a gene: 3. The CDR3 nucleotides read TGTGCCAGCAGCCATAGCGGGAGGGCCTACAATGAGCAGTTCTTC. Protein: CASSHSGRAYNEQFF.

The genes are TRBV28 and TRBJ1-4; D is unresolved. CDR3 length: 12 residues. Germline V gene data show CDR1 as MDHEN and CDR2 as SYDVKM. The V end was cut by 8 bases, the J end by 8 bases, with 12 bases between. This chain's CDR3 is CASGVEREKLFF. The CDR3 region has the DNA TGTGCCAGCGGGGTGGAGCGCGAAAAACTGTTTTTT.

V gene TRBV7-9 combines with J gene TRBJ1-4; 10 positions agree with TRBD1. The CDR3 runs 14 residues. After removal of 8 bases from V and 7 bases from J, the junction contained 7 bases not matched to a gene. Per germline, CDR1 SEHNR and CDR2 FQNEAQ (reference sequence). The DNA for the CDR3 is TGTGCCAGCGGAGACAGGGGGCGAAGTGAAAAACTGTTTTTT. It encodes CASGDRGRSEKLFF.

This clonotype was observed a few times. The CDR3 loop reads CASTLGVLYEQYF. The DNA for the CDR3 is TGTGCCAGCACCTTGGGTGTCCTCTACGAGCAGTACTTC. The chain is built from TRBV7-2 and TRBJ2-7; no clear D gene. The CDR3 extends over 13 amino acids. Trimming removed 7 bases at V and 3 bases at J, with 13 bases between. CDR1 SGHTA and CDR2 FQGNSA come from the germline V gene.

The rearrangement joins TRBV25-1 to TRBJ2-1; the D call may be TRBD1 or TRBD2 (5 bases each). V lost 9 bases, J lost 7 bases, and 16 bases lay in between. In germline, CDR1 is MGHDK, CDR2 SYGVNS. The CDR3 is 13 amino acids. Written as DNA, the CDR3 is TGTGCCAGTAGCGCTTCCAGGGCAAATGAGCAGTTCTTC. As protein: CASSASRANEQFF.

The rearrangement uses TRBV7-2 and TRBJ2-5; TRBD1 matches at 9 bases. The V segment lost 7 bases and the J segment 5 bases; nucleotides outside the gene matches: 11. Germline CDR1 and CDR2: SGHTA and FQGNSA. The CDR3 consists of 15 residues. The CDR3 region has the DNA TGTGCCAGCACCCACGACAGGGGGAAGGCGGAGACCCAGTACTTC. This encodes CASTHDRGKAETQYF.

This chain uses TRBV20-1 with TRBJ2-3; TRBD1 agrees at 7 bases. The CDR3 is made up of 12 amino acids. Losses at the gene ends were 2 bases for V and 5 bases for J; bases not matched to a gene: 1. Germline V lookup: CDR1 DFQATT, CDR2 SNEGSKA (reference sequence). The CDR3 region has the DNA TGCAGTGCTAGACCAGGGGGAGATACGCAGTATTTT. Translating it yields CSARPGGDTQYF.

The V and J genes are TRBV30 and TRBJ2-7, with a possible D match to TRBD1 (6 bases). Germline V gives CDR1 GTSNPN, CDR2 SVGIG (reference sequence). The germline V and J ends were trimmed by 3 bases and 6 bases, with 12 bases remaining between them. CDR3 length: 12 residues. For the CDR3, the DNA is TGTGCCTGGAGACAGGGCAAGGCCGAGCAGTACTTC. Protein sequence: CAWRQGKAEQYF. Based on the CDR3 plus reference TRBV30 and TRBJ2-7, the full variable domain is SQTIHQWPATLVQPVGSPLSLECTVEGTSNPNLYWYRQAAGRGLQLLFYSVGIGQISSEVPQNLSASRPQDRQFILSSKKLLLSDSGFYLCAWRQGKAEQYFGPGTRLTVT.

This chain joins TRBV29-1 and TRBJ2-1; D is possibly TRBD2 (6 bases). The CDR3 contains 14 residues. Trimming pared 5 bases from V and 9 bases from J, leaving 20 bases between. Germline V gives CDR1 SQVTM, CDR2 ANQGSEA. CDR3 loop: CSVTGLRGSAEQFF. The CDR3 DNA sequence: TGCAGCGTTACGGGACTCCGGGGATCCGCTGAGCAGTTCTTC.

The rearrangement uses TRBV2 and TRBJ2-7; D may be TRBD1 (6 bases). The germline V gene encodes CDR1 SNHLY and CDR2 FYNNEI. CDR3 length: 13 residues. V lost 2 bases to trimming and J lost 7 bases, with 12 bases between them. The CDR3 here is CASSEQGPDEQYF. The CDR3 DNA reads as TGTGCCAGCAGTGAACAGGGGCCGGATGAGCAGTACTTC.

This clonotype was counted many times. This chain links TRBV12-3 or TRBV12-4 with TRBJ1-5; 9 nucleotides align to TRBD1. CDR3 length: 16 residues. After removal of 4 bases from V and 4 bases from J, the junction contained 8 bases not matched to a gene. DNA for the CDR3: TGTGCCAGCAGTTCCCCGGGACAGGGCGAAAATCAGCCCCAGCATTTT. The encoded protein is CASSSPGQGENQPQHF.

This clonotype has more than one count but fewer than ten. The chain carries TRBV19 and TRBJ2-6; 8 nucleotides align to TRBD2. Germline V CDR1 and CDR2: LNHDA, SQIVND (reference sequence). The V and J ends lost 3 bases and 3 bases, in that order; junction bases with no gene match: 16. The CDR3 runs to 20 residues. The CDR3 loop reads CASSMGRVSGSYYGANVLTF. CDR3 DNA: TGTGCCAGTAGTATGGGCAGGGTAAGCGGGAGCTACTATGGGGCCAACGTCCTGACTTTC.

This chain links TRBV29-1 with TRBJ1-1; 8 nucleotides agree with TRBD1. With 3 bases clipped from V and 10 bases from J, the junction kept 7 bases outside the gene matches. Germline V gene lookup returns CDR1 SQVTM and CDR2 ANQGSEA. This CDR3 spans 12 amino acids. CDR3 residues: CSVERQGAVAFF. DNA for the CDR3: TGCAGCGTTGAGAGGCAGGGGGCCGTAGCTTTCTTT.

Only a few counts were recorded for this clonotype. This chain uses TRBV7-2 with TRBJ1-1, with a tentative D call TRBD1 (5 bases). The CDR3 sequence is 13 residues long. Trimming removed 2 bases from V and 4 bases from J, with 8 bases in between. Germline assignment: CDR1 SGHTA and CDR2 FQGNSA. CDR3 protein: CASSLMGGTEAFF. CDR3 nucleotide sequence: TGTGCCAGCAGCTTAATGGGGGGCACTGAAGCTTTCTTT.

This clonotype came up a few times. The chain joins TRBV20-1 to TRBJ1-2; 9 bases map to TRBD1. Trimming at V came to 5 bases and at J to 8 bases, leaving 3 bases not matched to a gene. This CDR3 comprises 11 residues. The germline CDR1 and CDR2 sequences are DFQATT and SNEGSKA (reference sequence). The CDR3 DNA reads TGCAGTGCTGGGACAGGGACCGGCTACACCTTC. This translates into CSAGTGTGYTF.

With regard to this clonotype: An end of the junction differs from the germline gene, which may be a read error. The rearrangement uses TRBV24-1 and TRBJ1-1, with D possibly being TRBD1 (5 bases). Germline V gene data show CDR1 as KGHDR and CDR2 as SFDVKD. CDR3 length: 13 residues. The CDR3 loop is CTTSDLRGGEAFF. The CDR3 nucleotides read TGTACCACCAGTGATTTGCGGGGGGGAGAAGCTTTCTTT.

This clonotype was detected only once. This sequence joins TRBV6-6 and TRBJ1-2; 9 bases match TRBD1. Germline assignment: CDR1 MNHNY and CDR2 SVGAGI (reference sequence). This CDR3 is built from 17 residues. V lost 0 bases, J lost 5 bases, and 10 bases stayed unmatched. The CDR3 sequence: CASSYSSPGTGSYGYTF. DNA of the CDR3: TGTGCCAGCAGTTACTCGAGTCCCGGGACAGGGAGTTATGGCTACACCTTC.

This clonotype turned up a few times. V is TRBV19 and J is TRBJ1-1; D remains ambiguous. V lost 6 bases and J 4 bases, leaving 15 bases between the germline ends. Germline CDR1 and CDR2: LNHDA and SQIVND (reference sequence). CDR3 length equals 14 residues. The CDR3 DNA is TGTGCCAGTAGCCCAAGTCCGGGTGGCACTGAAGCTTTCTTT. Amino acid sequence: CASSPSPGGTEAFF.

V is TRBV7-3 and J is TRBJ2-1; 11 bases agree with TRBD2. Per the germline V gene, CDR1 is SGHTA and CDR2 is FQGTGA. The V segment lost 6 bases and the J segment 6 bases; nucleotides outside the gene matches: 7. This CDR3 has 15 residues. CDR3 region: CASSTSGSWSNEQFF. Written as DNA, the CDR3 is TGTGCCAGCAGTACTAGCGGGAGTTGGTCCAATGAGCAGTTCTTC.

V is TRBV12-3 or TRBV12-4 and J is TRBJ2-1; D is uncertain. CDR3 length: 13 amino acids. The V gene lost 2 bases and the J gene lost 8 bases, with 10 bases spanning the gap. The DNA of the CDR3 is TGTGCCAGCAGTTTACGCTTGTCCCATGAGCAGTTCTTC. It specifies CASSLRLSHEQFF.